These 30 T cell receptor beta chains share one sample of origin, sequenced in a study of blood T cell repertoires in COVID-19. Data came from immunoSEQ multiplex PCR; TCRdb stores just in-frame clones and leaves some out. The data contain around 290,000 clones, approximately 88% of them singletons. The specimen sequenced was PBMCs or T cells enriched from blood (not recorded which). The receptors stem from a woman in her twenties or thirties who had recovered from COVID-19.

Only one count was recorded for this clone. The V and J genes are TRBV12-3 or TRBV12-4 and TRBJ1-6; D is possibly TRBD1 (5 bases). V shed 8 bases and J shed 10 bases, with 12 bases lying between them. There are 12 residues in the CDR3. CDR3 DNA sequence: TGTGCCAGCCACAGGCCAGGGTCACCCCTCCACTTT. It encodes CASHRPGSPLHF.

This chain links TRBV13 with TRBJ2-3, with 9 bases aligning to TRBD2. Germline values: CDR1 PRHDT, CDR2 FYEKMQ (reference sequence). With V trimmed by 1 base and J by 1 base, 12 bases remained unmatched. This CDR3 is built from 19 residues. This chain's CDR3 is CASSLEMLDRTSGTDTQYF. The CDR3 nucleotides read TGTGCCAGCAGCTTAGAGATGCTTGATCGGACTAGCGGCACAGATACGCAGTATTTT. Full variable domain (outside the CDR3, taken from reference TRBV13 and TRBJ2-3): AAGVIQSPRHLIKEKRETATLKCYPIPRHDTVYWYQQGPGQDPQFLISFYEKMQSDKGSIPDRFSAQQFSDYHSELNMSSLELGDSALYFCASSLEMLDRTSGTDTQYFGPGTRLTVL.

The rearrangement uses TRBV2 and TRBJ2-1; D is perhaps TRBD2 (6 bases). This CDR3 comprises 13 residues. V was shortened by 6 bases and J by 10 bases, with 16 bases between the two germline ends. Germline-derived CDR1 and CDR2 are SNHLY and FYNNEI. CDR3 in DNA: TGTGCCAGCAGCCAAGAGGAGGGATACGAGCAGTTCTTC. Translated, it gives CASSQEEGYEQFF.

In its sample, this clone was seen once. The V gene is TRBV20-1, the J gene TRBJ2-3; D call uncertain. The CDR3 has 11 residues. With 6 bases removed from V and 6 bases from J, the gap between germline ends came to 10 bases. Germline V gives CDR1 DFQATT, CDR2 SNEGSKA (reference sequence). CDR3 loop: CSAPASDTQYF. CDR3 in DNA: TGCAGTGCGCCCGCGTCGGATACGCAGTATTTT.

The rearrangement uses TRBV15 and TRBJ1-2; no clear D gene. The CDR3 has 14 amino acids. CDR1 and CDR2 from the germline V gene are LNHNV and YYDKDF (reference sequence). V lost 5 bases to trimming and J lost 8 bases, with 18 bases between them. The CDR3 reads CATSPISGSRGYTF. The CDR3 DNA sequence: TGTGCCACCAGCCCCATTTCGGGGTCGCGGGGCTACACCTTC. The complete variable domain, with remaining parts taken from reference TRBV15 and TRBJ1-2, reads DAMVIQNPRYQVTQFGKPVTLSCSQTLNHNVMYWYQQKSSQAPKLLFHYYDKDFNNEADTPDNFQSRRPNTSFCFLDIRSPGLGDTAMYLCATSPISGSRGYTFGSGTRLTVV.

In regard to this clone: At one of its ends the junction is not consistent with the germline gene, which may arise from a read error. This chain uses TRBV11-2 with TRBJ1-5; 7 nucleotides line up with TRBD1. Germline CDR1 SGHAT, CDR2 FQNNGV. CDR3 length equals 15 residues. CDR3 sequence: CASSLGRGGNQPQHF. CDR3 coding DNA: TGTGCCAGCAGCTTAGGTAGAGGGGGCAACCAGCCCCAGCATTTT.

The genes are TRBV13 and TRBJ2-3; 11 bases line up with TRBD2. Unmatched junction bases numbered 5, after V lost 1 base and J lost 5 bases. The CDR3 runs 16 residues. Germline V lookup: CDR1 PRHDT, CDR2 FYEKMQ (reference sequence). The CDR3 spells CASSLVSLAGGDTQYF. The CDR3 DNA reads TGTGCCAGCAGCTTAGTATCCCTAGCGGGGGGAGATACGCAGTATTTT.

This chain links TRBV2 with TRBJ2-1; 8 bases fit TRBD2. V lost 8 bases to trimming and J lost 5 bases; unmatched junction nucleotides: 2. CDR3 length: 12 amino acids. Per germline, CDR1 SNHLY and CDR2 FYNNEI. The CDR3 loop is CASPGGDNEQFF. CDR3 DNA: TGTGCCAGCCCCGGGGGGGACAATGAGCAGTTCTTC.

The chain combines TRBV5-1 with TRBJ2-7; TRBD1 agrees at 7 bases. The CDR3 has 15 amino acids. The germline V gene has CDR1 SGHRS and CDR2 YFSETQ. V gave up 4 bases and J gave up 0 bases; unmatched junction bases: 7. CDR3 loop: CASSIEGAFSYEQYF. As DNA, the CDR3 is TGCGCCAGCAGCATAGAGGGGGCCTTCTCCTACGAGCAGTACTTC.

The rearrangement joins TRBV2 to TRBJ2-1; 7 nucleotides agree with TRBD2. This CDR3 spans 15 amino acids. The V gene's germline CDR1 is SNHLY and CDR2 FYNNEI. With 7 bases clipped from V and 2 bases from J, the junction kept 8 bases outside the gene matches. The chain's CDR3 is CASIMRENPYNEQFF. CDR3 sequence (DNA): TGTGCCAGCATTATGCGGGAGAATCCCTACAATGAGCAGTTCTTC.

This clone was counted once. The chain uses TRBV5-1 and TRBJ2-5, with 13 bases that match TRBD2. V gave up 4 bases and J gave up 7 bases; unmatched junction bases: 13. CDR1 is SGHRS, CDR2 YFSETQ, per germline. The CDR3 covers 17 residues. CDR3 DNA sequence: TGCGCCAGCAGCCCTATGACTAGCGGGGGGCCTCAGGTGACCCAGTACTTC. Encoded protein: CASSPMTSGGPQVTQYF.

The table lists this clone with a few counts. The chain couples TRBV5-1 to TRBJ2-1; perhaps TRBD2 as D (6 bases). In germline, CDR1 is SGHRS, CDR2 YFSETQ. V lost 2 bases, J lost 6 bases, and 18 bases lay in between. The CDR3 contains 16 residues. CDR3 coding DNA: TGCGCCAGCAGCTTTGGCCAAGGTATGGAGGGCAATGAGCAGTTCTTC. Protein: CASSFGQGMEGNEQFF.

This clone came up once. The rearrangement joins TRBV6-5 to TRBJ1-2; the D is unclear. From germline, CDR1 is MNHEY and CDR2 SVGAGI. The CDR3 extends over 13 amino acids. Trimming left V 7 bases short and J 8 bases short, with 17 bases between. CDR3 sequence: CASTTAGDSGYTF. In DNA, the CDR3 is TGTGCCAGCACGACGGCTGGTGACTCGGGCTACACCTTC.

This rearrangement joins TRBV6-5 to TRBJ2-3, with 10 bases fitting TRBD2. This CDR3 region has 15 residues. Germline V gives CDR1 MNHEY, CDR2 SVGAGI. With 6 bases clipped from V and 4 bases from J, the junction kept 7 bases outside the gene matches. The CDR3 DNA sequence: TGTGCCAGCAGATTAGCGGGAGGTCCCTCAGATACGCAGTATTTT. Translated: CASRLAGGPSDTQYF.

The genes are TRBV9 and TRBJ2-1, with D maybe TRBD1 (5 bases). The ends were cut back, 3 bases at V and 3 bases at J, with 19 bases in the middle. Germline-derived CDR1 and CDR2 are SGDLS and YYNGEE. The length of the CDR3 is 17 residues. The DNA of the CDR3 is TGTGCCAGCAGCGCCGACAGTGCCCTTACGAACTACAATGAGCAGTTCTTC. Its translation: CASSADSALTNYNEQFF.

CDR3 amino acids: CASRTGLAGSEQYF. The CDR3 DNA sequence: TGTGCCAGTAGAACAGGACTAGCGGGATCCGAGCAGTACTTC. The V gene is TRBV19, the J gene TRBJ2-7, with 12 bases identical to TRBD2. Trimming cost V 6 bases and J 6 bases; bases outside gene matches: 6. The germline V gene encodes CDR1 LNHDA and CDR2 SQIVND (reference sequence). The CDR3 spans 14 residues.

The genes are TRBV5-1 and TRBJ1-1; D is perhaps TRBD1 (5 bases). Trimming removed 0 bases at V and 0 bases at J, with 9 bases between. Per the germline V gene, CDR1 is SGHRS and CDR2 is YFSETQ. This CDR3 comprises 15 residues. The CDR3: CASSLEGRVNTEAFF. As DNA, the CDR3 is TGCGCCAGCAGCTTGGAGGGCAGGGTGAACACTGAAGCTTTCTTT.

The V and J genes are TRBV7-2 and TRBJ2-1, with D perhaps TRBD2 (6 bases). With 1 base removed from V and 8 bases from J, the gap between germline ends came to 18 bases. The CDR3 runs 16 residues. Germline lookup yields CDR1 SGHTA and CDR2 FQGNSA. CDR3 sequence reads: CASSLGPLREKDEQFF. As DNA, the CDR3 is TGTGCCAGCAGCTTAGGTCCACTCCGGGAGAAGGATGAGCAGTTCTTC.

This clone was found once. V is TRBV5-6 and J is TRBJ2-7, with D maybe TRBD1 (5 bases). The CDR3 totals 13 residues. The V end was cut by 2 bases, the J end by 1 base, with 7 bases between. Looked up from germline, CDR1 is SGHDT and CDR2 is YYEEEE. For the CDR3, the DNA is TGTGCCAGCAGCTTTGACAGATCCTACGAGCAGTACTTC. Translating gives CASSFDRSYEQYF.

This chain joins TRBV10-3 and TRBJ1-5; TRBD1 might be the D (6 bases). The ends were cut back, 10 bases at V and 3 bases at J, with 13 bases in the middle. The CDR3 is made up of 13 amino acids. Per the germline V gene, CDR1 is ENHRY and CDR2 is SYGVKD. CDR3 loop: CANTDSLNQPQHF. CDR3 in DNA: TGTGCCAACACGGACAGCCTCAATCAGCCCCAGCATTTT.

The chain is built from TRBV25-1 and TRBJ2-2, with TRBD1 matching 7 bases. The V and J ends lost 4 bases and 4 bases, in that order; junction bases with no gene match: 6. Germline CDR1 MGHDK, CDR2 SYGVNS. The CDR3 length is 15 residues. CDR3 sequence reads: CASSVRDSGTGELFF. CDR3 bases: TGTGCCAGCAGTGTTCGGGACAGCGGCACCGGGGAGCTGTTTTTT.

The chain has TRBV5-1 and TRBJ1-1; 7 nucleotides line up with TRBD1. Per germline, CDR1 SGHRS and CDR2 YFSETQ. J was trimmed by 3 bases and V by 1 base; bases with no gene match: 6. The CDR3 sequence is 15 residues long. CDR3 in amino acids: CASSLKGGGYTEAFF. CDR3 coding DNA: TGCGCCAGCAGCTTGAAAGGGGGCGGGTACACTGAAGCTTTCTTT.

V and J are TRBV10-1 and TRBJ2-1, with TRBD1 matching 10 bases. The V gene's germline CDR1 is WNHNN and CDR2 SYGVQD (reference sequence). The CDR3 covers 16 residues. V lost 7 bases and J lost 7; bases outside the gene matches: 13. The chain's CDR3 is CASTRNSGTGVNEQFF. The CDR3 bases are TGCGCCAGCACGAGGAATTCCGGGACAGGGGTGAATGAGCAGTTCTTC.

The genes are TRBV12-3 or TRBV12-4 and TRBJ1-1, with D perhaps matching TRBD1 (6 bases). Trimming left V 1 base short and J 5 bases short, with 8 bases between. The CDR3 runs to 13 residues. The CDR3 DNA follows: TGTGCCAGCAGTTTAGTAGGGGGAACTGAAGCTTTCTTT. Amino acids: CASSLVGGTEAFF.

This rearrangement joins TRBV5-1 to TRBJ2-7; D perhaps matches TRBD2 (5 bases). V lost 3 bases, J lost 5 bases, and 12 bases lay in between. In germline, CDR1 is SGHRS, CDR2 YFSETQ. This CDR3 contains 13 residues. DNA for the CDR3: TGCGCCAGCAGCTCATGGTTCGGGGACGAGCAGTACTTC. It is translated as CASSSWFGDEQYF.

The CDR3 bases are TGTGCCACCAGCACGGCAGGGACTGGGGCCAACGTCCTGACTTTC. It translates to CATSTAGTGANVLTF. The chain carries TRBV15 and TRBJ2-6; TRBD1 is a possible D gene (5 bases). V lost 4 bases and J 2 bases, leaving 9 bases between the germline ends. The CDR3 totals 15 residues. Looked up from germline, CDR1 is LNHNV and CDR2 is YYDKDF (reference sequence).

CDR3 loop: CARRPYSYEQYF. The CDR3 DNA is TGTGCCAGGCGCCCCTATAGCTACGAGCAGTACTTC. The rearrangement joins TRBV2 to TRBJ2-7; no definite D call. V lost 9 bases, J lost 3 bases, and 12 bases lay in between. The CDR3 is 12 residues long. Germline V lookup: CDR1 SNHLY, CDR2 FYNNEI. Looking up the rest from reference TRBV2 and TRBJ2-7 gives the full variable domain: EPEVTQTPSHQVTQMGQEVILRCVPISNHLYFYWYRQILGQKVEFLVSFYNNEISEKSEIFDDQFSVERPDGSNFTLKIRSTKLEDSAMYFCARRPYSYEQYFGPGTRLTVT.

The chain recombines TRBV29-1 with TRBJ1-1; D is perhaps TRBD1 (6 bases). The CDR3 spans 16 residues. Germline V lookup: CDR1 SQVTM, CDR2 ANQGSEA. Trimming took 4 bases from V and 0 from J, leaving 18 bases between them. The CDR3 sequence: CSVARGGMLMNTEAFF. In DNA, the CDR3 is TGCAGCGTTGCCAGAGGGGGAATGCTCATGAACACTGAAGCTTTCTTT.

CDR3 in DNA: TGCGCCAGCAGCCCACAGGGGACCGGCAATCAGCCCCAGCATTTT. This gives the protein CASSPQGTGNQPQHF. This rearrangement joins TRBV5-1 to TRBJ1-5; TRBD1 matches at 7 bases. J lost 2 bases, V lost 4 bases, and 6 bases had no gene match. CDR1 and CDR2 from the germline V gene are SGHRS and YFSETQ. This CDR3 has 15 residues. Full variable domain (rest looked up from reference TRBV5-1 and TRBJ1-5): KAGVTQTPRYLIKTRGQQVTLSCSPISGHRSVSWYQQTPGQGLQFLFEYFSETQRNKGNFPGRFSGRQFSNSRSEMNVSTLELGDSALYLCASSPQGTGNQPQHFGDGTRLSIL.

The V and J genes are TRBV11-3 and TRBJ2-5; 7 nucleotides line up with TRBD1. Germline CDR1 reads SGHNT; CDR2 reads YENEEA. CDR3 length: 15 amino acids. With V trimmed by 5 bases and J by 1 base, 7 bases remained unmatched. The CDR3 nucleotides are TGTGCCAGCAGCCCCCTGGACAGGTTCCAAGAGACCCAGTACTTC. Translated, it gives CASSPLDRFQETQYF.